This entry is about one T cell receptor (beta chain). No antigen is known for it. This sample is part of a study of OX40 agonist ivuxolimab in advanced cancers. Findings and limits, study-wide: Expanded clones were, on average, more numerous among CD8+ T cells than CD4+.

Individuals having autoimmune disease history or systemic immunosuppression were not enrolled. The protocol was immunoSEQ multiplex PCR, while the TCRdb copy is restricted to in-frame clones and leaves out a portion. The sample holds tens of thousands of clones, around 90% seen once. The germline V and J ends were trimmed by 1 base and 4 bases, with 10 bases remaining between them. Germline CDR1 is LGHNT and CDR2 is FRNRAP. The CDR3 is made up of 14 amino acids. The chain recombines TRBV12-5 with TRBJ1-2, with D tentatively TRBD1 (5 bases). The receptor was derived from an adult with an advanced solid tumor such as melanoma, head and neck, liver or kidney cancer. Sequences were derived from CD4+ or CD8+ T cells sorted from blood, sampled in a trial of the OX40 agonist ivuxolimab. The CDR3 protein is CASGLDTGLYGYTF. CDR3 nucleotides: TGTGCTAGTGGTTTGGACACAGGCCTCTATGGCTACACCTTC.